Here is one T cell receptor (beta chain) with its context. No antigen is known for it. This sample stems from a study of T cell repertoires in cytomegalovirus infection. Study results and caveats: There were carriers of CMV plus the relevant HLA, and cumulative public TCR beta family frequency identified them.

From germline, CDR1 is MGHDK and CDR2 SYGVNS. The germline V and J ends were trimmed by 2 bases and 2 bases, with 6 bases remaining between them. The CDR3 consists of 13 residues. MiXCR was run by TCRdb on the reads, yielding one entry per CDR3 protein. Of about 310,000 distinct CDR3 sequences listed, about 25% were seen once; the top ten hold about an eighth. The rearrangement joins TRBV25-1 to TRBJ1-2; D not resolved. This material consisted of cultured PBMCs, taken from culture after CMV antigen stimulation. The sequence was collected from a human donor in good health (CMV status not recorded). Some clones in this sample may be carry-over from other donors' samples. CDR3 nucleotides: TGTGCCAGCAGTGAAGCCTGGAACTATGGCTACACCTTC. Amino acids: CASSEAWNYGYTF.